This entry lists 30 T cell receptor beta chains sequenced from one sample in a study of blood T cells in healthy people across ages. PCR was performed a second time for roughly 6 to 12 cycles using a sample-barcoded 5' primer and a J-beta primer mix. One entry per CDR3 protein, called by TCRdb with MiXCR from the 5' RACE reads. The data hold 950,000 to 1,200,000 distinct CDR3 sequences, with approximately 38% observed a single time. The sequencing sample was made of blood. The receptors derive from a man aged 18 to 29 in good health.

The genes are TRBV6-2 or TRBV6-3 and TRBJ1-1; no clear D gene. Trimming shortened V by 7 bases and J by 3 bases, and 18 bases separated the two germline ends. Per germline, CDR1 MNHEY and CDR2 SVGEGT. There are 15 residues in the CDR3. In DNA form, the CDR3 reads TGTGCCAGCAATTCACGGCGAGGCGAGGACACTGAAGCTTTCTTT. Translation: CASNSRRGEDTEAFF.

This clonotype is hyperexpanded by share. The chain employs TRBV6-2 or TRBV6-3 and TRBJ2-1, with 8 bases identical to TRBD1. Unmatched junction bases numbered 1, after V lost 5 bases and J lost 1 base. The CDR3 loop spans 14 amino acids. CDR1 MNHEY and CDR2 SVGEGT come from the germline V gene. CDR3 loop: CASSRQGSYNEQFF. As DNA, the CDR3 is TGTGCCAGCAGTCGACAGGGGTCCTACAATGAGCAGTTCTTC.

This clonotype was seen only once. This chain uses TRBV9 with TRBJ1-3; D might be TRBD1 (5 bases). The V end was cut by 1 base, the J end by 0 bases, with 11 bases between. There are 16 residues in the CDR3. Germline CDR1 is SGDLS and CDR2 is YYNGEE. The CDR3 nucleotides read TGTGCCAGCAGCGTAAGGGACGGTAGCTCTGGAAACACCATATATTTT. Residues: CASSVRDGSSGNTIYF.

In this sample, this clonotype turned up a few times. V is TRBV5-1 and J is TRBJ2-5; maybe TRBD2 (6 bases). V lost 6 bases and J 0 bases, leaving 15 bases between the germline ends. The CDR3 runs 15 residues. CDR1 and CDR2 from the germline V gene are SGHRS and YFSETQ. The CDR3 spells CASTDNAGNQETQYF. Here the CDR3 DNA reads TGCGCCAGCACCGACAACGCGGGAAACCAAGAGACCCAGTACTTC.

At least ten counts were recorded for this clonotype. The V and J genes are TRBV20-1 and TRBJ2-3; TRBD1 matches at 8 bases. V dropped 3 bases and J dropped 3; count of bases not matched to a gene: 8. Germline loops: CDR1 DFQATT, CDR2 SNEGSKA (reference sequence). This CDR3 spans 15 amino acids. The CDR3 region is CSASLPGQATDTQYF. The CDR3 DNA reads TGCAGTGCTAGCTTGCCGGGACAGGCGACAGATACGCAGTATTTT.

This sequence joins TRBV2 and TRBJ1-4, with TRBD1 as a possible D gene (5 bases). The CDR3 spans 14 residues. Trimming removed 6 bases from V and 4 bases from J, with 12 bases in between. The germline V gene encodes CDR1 SNHLY and CDR2 FYNNEI. This chain's CDR3 is CASSRTQGNEKLFF. The CDR3 nucleotides read TGTGCCAGCAGCCGGACCCAGGGTAATGAAAAACTGTTTTTT.

The chain is built from TRBV20-1 and TRBJ2-1, with 7 bases fitting TRBD2. This CDR3 spans 16 amino acids. Germline CDR1 reads DFQATT; CDR2 reads SNEGSKA (reference sequence). V shed 0 bases and J 9 bases; nucleotides not matched to a gene: 14. In DNA, the CDR3 is TGCAGTGCTAGAGATCAGGGCGGGGGATATTTTGGTGAGCAGTTCTTC. This translates into CSARDQGGGYFGEQFF.

This rearrangement joins TRBV6-2 or TRBV6-3 to TRBJ2-7, with 9 bases fitting TRBD1. The CDR3 is made up of 16 amino acids. The ends lost 0 bases at V and 2 bases at J; junction bases unmatched: 5. CDR1 is MNHEY, CDR2 SVGEGT, per germline. In nucleotides, the CDR3 is TGTGCCAGCAGTTACTCGACAGGGGGGCCTACCTACGAGCAGTACTTC. Its translation is CASSYSTGGPTYEQYF.

This chain uses TRBV20-1 with TRBJ1-5; D may be TRBD1 (6 bases). The CDR3 spans 13 residues. The V gene's germline CDR1 is DFQATT and CDR2 SNEGSKA (reference sequence). The CDR3: CGGGQGHNQPQHF. DNA for the CDR3: TGCGGAGGGGGGCAGGGGCACAATCAGCCCCAGCATTTT.

This clonotype was seen a handful of times. The chain carries TRBV4-3 and TRBJ1-4; D is uncertain. Germline CDR1 and CDR2: LGHNA and YSLEER. V was trimmed by 7 bases and J by 5 bases, leaving 14 bases between them. The CDR3 spans 14 residues. CDR3 region: CASIPSERNEKLFF. DNA for the CDR3: TGCGCCAGCATCCCTAGCGAGCGGAATGAAAAACTGTTTTTT.

The chain is built from TRBV4-3 and TRBJ2-7; 8 bases match TRBD1. The germline V gene has CDR1 LGHNA and CDR2 YSLEER. Trimming at V came to 0 bases and at J to 7 bases, leaving 11 bases not matched to a gene. The CDR3 runs to 16 residues. The CDR3 protein is CASSQDTGTGGNEQYF. The CDR3, as DNA: TGCGCCAGCAGCCAAGATACCGGGACAGGCGGCAATGAGCAGTACTTC.

This rearrangement joins TRBV4-1 to TRBJ1-1, with D unresolved. Germline V CDR1 and CDR2: MGHRA, YSYEKL. Trimming removed 0 bases at V and 3 bases at J, with 8 bases between. The CDR3 is made up of 14 amino acids. CDR3 sequence (DNA): TGCGCCAGCAGCCAAGATGAAGGGCACACTGAAGCTTTCTTT. Translation: CASSQDEGHTEAFF.

The J gene is TRBJ1-1, the V gene TRBV5-1; no definite D call. Per the germline V gene, CDR1 is SGHRS and CDR2 is YFSETQ. The CDR3 totals 13 residues. Trimming cost V 4 bases and J 8 bases, with 15 bases left between them. CDR3 in DNA: TGCGCCAGCAGCGTGGGTCGGCCAGGCGAAGCTTTCTTT. It translates to CASSVGRPGEAFF.

The table lists this clonotype with a few counts. The V gene is TRBV6-5, the J gene TRBJ1-2; TRBD1 agrees at 7 bases. Germline loops: CDR1 MNHEY, CDR2 SVGAGI. J gave up 5 bases and V 6 bases, and 6 bases lay outside the gene matches. The CDR3 has 13 amino acids. The CDR3 reads CASRRDSWYGYTF. The CDR3 DNA reads TGTGCCAGCAGACGGGACAGTTGGTATGGCTACACCTTC.

This clonotype was picked up a small number of times. The chain has TRBV15 and TRBJ2-3, with 10 bases matching TRBD2. The length of the CDR3 is 16 residues. Germline CDR1 reads LNHNV; CDR2 reads YYDKDF (reference sequence). J was trimmed by 2 bases and V by 1 base; bases with no gene match: 3. CDR3 amino acids: CATSRGLAGDTDTQYF. CDR3 nucleotides: TGTGCCACCAGCAGAGGTCTAGCGGGGGACACAGATACGCAGTATTTT.

This clonotype has just a few counts. The chain is built from TRBV18 and TRBJ2-1; 9 bases match TRBD2. CDR1 is KGHSH, CDR2 LQKENI, per germline. The CDR3 covers 14 residues. Trimming cost V 3 bases and J 5 bases; bases outside gene matches: 2. This CDR3 reads CASSPSGGNNEQFF. CDR3 nucleotides: TGTGCCAGCTCACCCAGCGGGGGGAACAATGAGCAGTTCTTC.

The table lists this clonotype with a few counts. CDR3 DNA sequence: TGTGCCAGCAGTTTGGGCAACAACGAGCAGTACTTC. Translated, it gives CASSLGNNEQYF. The chain links TRBV28 to TRBJ2-7; D unclear. CDR1 is MDHEN, CDR2 SYDVKM, per germline. CDR3 length equals 12 residues. The germline V and J ends were trimmed by 3 bases and 5 bases, with 8 bases remaining between them.

CDR3 sequence: CAAGDSSGNTIYF. The CDR3 nucleotides are TGTGCCGCAGGGGACAGCTCTGGAAACACCATATATTTT. This chain connects TRBV6-6 to TRBJ1-3, with 7 bases fitting TRBD1. There are 13 residues in the CDR3. The trim removed 11 bases at V and 0 bases at J, leaving 4 bases unmatched. CDR1 MNHNY and CDR2 SVGAGI come from the germline V gene (reference sequence).

CDR3 nucleotide sequence: TGTGCCAGCAGCGCACGACAGGGCCCGAACACTGAAGCTTTCTTT. Its protein is CASSARQGPNTEAFF. V usage is TRBV7-9 and J usage is TRBJ1-1; 7 bases fit TRBD1. The CDR3 spans 15 residues. Germline-derived CDR1 and CDR2 are SEHNR and FQNEAQ (reference sequence). The trim removed 5 bases at V and 1 base at J, leaving 7 bases unmatched.

The genes are TRBV7-9 and TRBJ1-4; 10 bases line up with TRBD1. The CDR3 totals 18 residues. Germline-derived CDR1 and CDR2 are SEHNR and FQNEAQ (reference sequence). Trimming at V came to 0 bases and at J to 4 bases, leaving 8 bases not matched to a gene. The CDR3 coding sequence is TGTGCCAGCAGCTTAGCCGGGGGGACAGGGGACTATAATGAAAAACTGTTTTTT. Translation: CASSLAGGTGDYNEKLFF.

The rearrangement uses TRBV14 and TRBJ1-1, with D maybe TRBD1 (6 bases). Trimming removed 4 bases at V and 7 bases at J, with 16 bases between. Germline V lookup: CDR1 SGHDN, CDR2 FVKESK. The CDR3 is 14 amino acids. This CDR3 reads CASSPLGGDHEAFF. The CDR3 DNA reads TGTGCCAGCAGCCCCCTGGGGGGCGATCATGAAGCTTTCTTT. Full variable domain (outside the CDR3, taken from reference TRBV14 and TRBJ1-1): EAGVTQFPSHSVIEKGQTVTLRCDPISGHDNLYWYRRVMGKEIKFLLHFVKESKQDESGMPNNRFLAERTGGTYSTLKVQPAELEDSGVYFCASSPLGGDHEAFFGQGTRLTVV.

This clonotype was observed a single time. A junction end diverges from the germline sequence, so it may reflect a read error. The chain has TRBV6-2 or TRBV6-3 and TRBJ2-5; D is ambiguous. The better agreement between TRBJ2-7 and the DNA end casts doubt on the J call. This CDR3 spans 15 amino acids. The germline gives CDR1 MNHEY, CDR2 SVGEGT. This CDR3 is CAGSSRGSSSYEQYF. CDR3 in DNA: TGTGCCGGCAGTTCCCGTGGGTCCTCTTCGTACGAGCAGTACTTC.

The table lists this clonotype with a few counts. This rearrangement joins TRBV7-9 to TRBJ2-1; perhaps TRBD2 as D (5 bases). This CDR3 has 15 amino acids. Germline V lookup: CDR1 SEHNR, CDR2 FQNEAQ (reference sequence). V was pared by 4 bases and J by 5 bases, with 15 bases between. CDR3 region: CASSSWTGRNNEQFF. The CDR3 bases are TGTGCCAGCAGCTCGTGGACGGGAAGAAACAATGAGCAGTTCTTC.

J is TRBJ1-5 and V is TRBV20-1, with 7 bases aligning to TRBD1. With V trimmed by 4 bases and J by 0 bases, 6 bases remained unmatched. Germline assignment: CDR1 DFQATT and CDR2 SNEGSKA (reference sequence). The CDR3 runs 15 residues. The CDR3 protein is CSAKTGAYSNQPQHF. CDR3 coding DNA: TGCAGTGCTAAAACAGGGGCATATAGCAATCAGCCCCAGCATTTT.

In this sample, this clonotype turned up a few times. The chain is built from TRBV9 and TRBJ2-1, with unresolved D. With 10 bases removed from V and 4 bases from J, the gap between germline ends came to 18 bases. This CDR3 contains 14 residues. CDR1 and CDR2 (germline): SGDLS, YYNGEE. The chain's CDR3 is CAASRFREYNEQFF. The CDR3 DNA reads TGTGCCGCCAGTCGGTTTAGGGAATACAATGAGCAGTTCTTC.

The rearrangement joins TRBV3-1 to TRBJ2-7, with D possibly being TRBD1 or TRBD2 (5 bases each). CDR1 is LGHDT, CDR2 YNNKEL, per germline (reference sequence). Deletions cut 2 bases from V and 6 bases from J, with 11 bases between. This CDR3 has 13 residues. The chain's CDR3 is CASSQPGRSEQYF. CDR3 in DNA: TGTGCCAGCAGCCAACCGGGACGGAGCGAGCAGTACTTC.

This clonotype occurred a few times. The chain links TRBV5-1 to TRBJ2-1; 8 bases align to TRBD2. The length of the CDR3 is 16 residues. The germline CDR1 and CDR2 sequences are SGHRS and YFSETQ. Unmatched junction bases numbered 6, after V lost 4 bases and J lost 0 bases. For the CDR3, the DNA is TGCGCCAGCAGCCAACTAGCGGCCAGCTCCTACAATGAGCAGTTCTTC. This sequence encodes CASSQLAASSYNEQFF.

The chain employs TRBV10-3 and TRBJ1-6, with TRBD1 as a possible D gene (5 bases). The CDR3 is made up of 17 amino acids. Trimming removed 0 bases from V and 6 bases from J, with 15 bases in between. CDR1 is ENHRY, CDR2 SYGVKD, per germline. CDR3 bases: TGTGCCATCAGTGAGTCAGGGGCAGTGTCTCGTAATTCACCCCTCCACTTT. This translates into CAISESGAVSRNSPLHF.

This chain joins TRBV10-3 and TRBJ2-3; 8 bases match TRBD2. The CDR3 is made up of 15 amino acids. V was clipped by 10 bases and J by 3 bases; unmatched bases: 12. Germline V lookup: CDR1 ENHRY, CDR2 SYGVKD. CDR3 sequence: CATMDPGGSTDTQYF. The CDR3 nucleotides are TGTGCCACGATGGACCCGGGGGGGTCGACAGATACGCAGTATTTT.

This clonotype appeared a few times. The rearrangement uses TRBV5-1 and TRBJ2-1; D call uncertain. V was trimmed by 0 bases and J by 8 bases, leaving 18 bases between them. The CDR3 sequence is 16 residues long. Germline V lookup: CDR1 SGHRS, CDR2 YFSETQ. The DNA for the CDR3 is TGCGCCAGCAGCTTGGTAGGAGCCGTGTTGTTGGATGAGCAGTTCTTC. Its translation is CASSLVGAVLLDEQFF.